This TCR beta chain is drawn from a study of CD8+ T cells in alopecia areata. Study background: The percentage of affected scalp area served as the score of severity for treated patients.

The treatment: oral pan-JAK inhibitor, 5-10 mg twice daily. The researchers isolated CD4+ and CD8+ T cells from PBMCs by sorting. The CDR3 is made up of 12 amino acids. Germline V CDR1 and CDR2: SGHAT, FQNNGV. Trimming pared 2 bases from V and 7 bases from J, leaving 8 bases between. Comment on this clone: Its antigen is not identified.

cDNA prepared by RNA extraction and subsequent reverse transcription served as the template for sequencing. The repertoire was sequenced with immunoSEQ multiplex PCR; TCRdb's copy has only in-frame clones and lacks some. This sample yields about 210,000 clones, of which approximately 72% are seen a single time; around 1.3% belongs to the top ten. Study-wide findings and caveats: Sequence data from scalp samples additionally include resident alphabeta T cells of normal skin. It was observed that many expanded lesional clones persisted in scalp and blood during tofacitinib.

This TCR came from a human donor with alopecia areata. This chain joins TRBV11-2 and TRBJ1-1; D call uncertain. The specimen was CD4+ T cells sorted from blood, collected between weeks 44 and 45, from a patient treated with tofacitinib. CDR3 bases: TGTGCCAGCAGCTTACAGGCAGGTGAAGCTTTCTTT. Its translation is CASSLQAGEAFF.